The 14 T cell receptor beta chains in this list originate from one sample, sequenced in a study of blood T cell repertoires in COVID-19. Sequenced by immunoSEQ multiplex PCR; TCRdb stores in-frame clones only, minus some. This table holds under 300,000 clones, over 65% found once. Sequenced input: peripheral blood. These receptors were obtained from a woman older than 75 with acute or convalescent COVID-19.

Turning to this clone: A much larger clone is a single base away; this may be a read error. As DNA, the CDR3 is TGTGCCAGCAGCCCCGGGACAGCTAGCACAGATACGCAGTATTTT. Amino acid sequence: CASSPGTASTDTQYF. The J gene is TRBJ2-3, the V gene TRBV11-3; 7 bases match TRBD1. Trimming cost V 5 bases and J 0 bases; bases outside gene matches: 5. There are 15 residues in the CDR3. The V gene's germline CDR1 is SGHNT and CDR2 YENEEA.

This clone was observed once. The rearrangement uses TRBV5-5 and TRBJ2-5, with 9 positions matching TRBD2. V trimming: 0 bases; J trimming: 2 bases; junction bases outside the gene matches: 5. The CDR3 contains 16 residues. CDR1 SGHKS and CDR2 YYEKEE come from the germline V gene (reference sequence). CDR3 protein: CASSLAPSGTQETQYF. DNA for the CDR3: TGTGCCAGCAGCTTGGCCCCTAGCGGGACACAAGAGACCCAGTACTTC.

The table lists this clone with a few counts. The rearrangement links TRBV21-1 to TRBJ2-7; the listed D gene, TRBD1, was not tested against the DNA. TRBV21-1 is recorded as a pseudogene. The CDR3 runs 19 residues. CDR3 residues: CASSIWTGGGFQSSYEQYF. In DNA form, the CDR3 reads TGTGCCAGCAGCATTTGGACAGGGGGTGGGTTTCAGAGCTCCTACGAGCAGTACTTC.

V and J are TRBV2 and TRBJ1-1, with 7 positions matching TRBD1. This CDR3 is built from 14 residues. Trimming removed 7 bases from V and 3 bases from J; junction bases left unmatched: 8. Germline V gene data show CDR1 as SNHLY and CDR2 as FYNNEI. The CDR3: CASITDRVDTEAFF. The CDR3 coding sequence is TGTGCCAGCATTACCGACAGGGTGGACACTGAAGCTTTCTTT.

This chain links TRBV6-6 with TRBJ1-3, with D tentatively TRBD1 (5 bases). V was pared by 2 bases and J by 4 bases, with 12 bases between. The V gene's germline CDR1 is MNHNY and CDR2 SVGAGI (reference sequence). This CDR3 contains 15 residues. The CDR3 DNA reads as TGTGCCAGCAGTTACCCGACAGATTTCGGAAACACCATATATTTT. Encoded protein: CASSYPTDFGNTIYF.

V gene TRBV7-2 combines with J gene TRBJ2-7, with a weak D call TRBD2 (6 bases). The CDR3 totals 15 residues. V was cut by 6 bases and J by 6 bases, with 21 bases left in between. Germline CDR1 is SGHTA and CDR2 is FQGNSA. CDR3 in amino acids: CASRNRSGGRGEQYF. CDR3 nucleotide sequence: TGTGCCAGCAGAAACCGCTCCGGGGGAAGAGGCGAGCAGTACTTC.

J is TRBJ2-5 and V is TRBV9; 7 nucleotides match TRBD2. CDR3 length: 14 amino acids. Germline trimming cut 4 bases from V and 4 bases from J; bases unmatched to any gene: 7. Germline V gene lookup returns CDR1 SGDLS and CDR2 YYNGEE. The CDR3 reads CASSKAGIGETQYF. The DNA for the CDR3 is TGTGCCAGCAGCAAAGCGGGGATAGGAGAGACCCAGTACTTC.

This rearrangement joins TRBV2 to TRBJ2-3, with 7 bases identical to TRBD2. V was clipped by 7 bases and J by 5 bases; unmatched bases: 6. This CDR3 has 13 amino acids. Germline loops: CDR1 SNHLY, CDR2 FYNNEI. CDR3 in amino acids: CASNAGVKDTQYF. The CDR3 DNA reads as TGTGCCAGCAATGCGGGAGTTAAAGATACGCAGTATTTT.

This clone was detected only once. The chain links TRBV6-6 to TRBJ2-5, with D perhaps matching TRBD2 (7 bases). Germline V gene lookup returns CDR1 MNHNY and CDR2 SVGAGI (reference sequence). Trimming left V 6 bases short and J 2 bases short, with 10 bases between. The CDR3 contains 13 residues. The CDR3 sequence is CASRRGLQETQYF. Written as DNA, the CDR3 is TGTGCCAGCAGGCGGGGGCTACAAGAGACCCAGTACTTC.

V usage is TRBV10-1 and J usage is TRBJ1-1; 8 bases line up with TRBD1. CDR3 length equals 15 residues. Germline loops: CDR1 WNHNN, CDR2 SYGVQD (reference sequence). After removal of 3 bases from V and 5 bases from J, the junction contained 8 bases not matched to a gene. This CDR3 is CASSDPGTGRTEAFF. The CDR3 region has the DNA TGCGCCAGCAGTGACCCCGGGACAGGACGAACTGAAGCTTTCTTT.

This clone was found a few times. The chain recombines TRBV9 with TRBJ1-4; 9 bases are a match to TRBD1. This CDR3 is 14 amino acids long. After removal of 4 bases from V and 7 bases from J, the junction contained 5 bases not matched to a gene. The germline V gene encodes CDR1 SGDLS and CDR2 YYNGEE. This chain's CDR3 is CASSPRDRAEKLFF. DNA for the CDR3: TGTGCCAGCAGCCCACGGGACAGGGCTGAAAAACTGTTTTTT.

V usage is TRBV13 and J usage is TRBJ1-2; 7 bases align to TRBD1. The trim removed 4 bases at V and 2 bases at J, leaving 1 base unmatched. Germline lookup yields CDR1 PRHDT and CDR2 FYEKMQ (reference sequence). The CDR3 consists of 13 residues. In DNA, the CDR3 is TGTGCCAGCAGCTCGACAGGGAACTATGGCTACACCTTC. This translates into CASSSTGNYGYTF.

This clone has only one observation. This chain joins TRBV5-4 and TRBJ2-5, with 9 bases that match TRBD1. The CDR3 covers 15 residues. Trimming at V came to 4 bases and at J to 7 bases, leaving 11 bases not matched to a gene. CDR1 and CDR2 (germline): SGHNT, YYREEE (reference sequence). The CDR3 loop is CASSTARDRAGTQYF. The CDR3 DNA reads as TGTGCCAGCAGCACCGCCCGGGACAGGGCGGGGACCCAGTACTTC.

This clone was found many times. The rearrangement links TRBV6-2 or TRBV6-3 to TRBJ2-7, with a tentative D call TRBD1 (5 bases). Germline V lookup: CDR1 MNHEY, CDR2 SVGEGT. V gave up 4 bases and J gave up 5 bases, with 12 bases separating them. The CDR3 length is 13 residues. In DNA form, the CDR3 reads TGTGCCAGCAGTTTCCTATGGGGCGACGAGCAGTACTTC. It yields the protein CASSFLWGDEQYF.